The clone carrying this TCR beta chain was counted between two and nine times. What it binds is unknown. Individual cDNA molecules received unique molecular identifiers. One entry per CDR3 protein, called by TCRdb with MiXCR from the 5' RACE reads. The table has approximately 70,000 distinct CDR3 sequences, 9% to 10% seen once. Trimming took 0 bases from V and 4 from J, leaving 4 bases between them. The CDR3 extends over 12 amino acids. The V gene's germline CDR1 is LGHDT and CDR2 YNNKEL (reference sequence). The data are from a study of early T cells in non-severe SARS-CoV-2 infection. Study context: The study sequenced bulk RNA from unsorted whole blood, with chains unpaired. Study-wide findings and caveats: Reliance on VDJdb matching favored anti-spike CD8 responses; private and CD4 specificities were missed.

This TCR derives from an adult who was a healthcare worker with PCR-confirmed SARS-CoV-2 infection or an uninfected control (not recorded which). Sample: whole blood, taken at baseline. The chain links TRBV3-1 to TRBJ2-7; D remains ambiguous. CDR3 bases: TGTGCCAGCAGCCAAGATACATACGAGCAGTACTTC. Its translation: CASSQDTYEQYF.